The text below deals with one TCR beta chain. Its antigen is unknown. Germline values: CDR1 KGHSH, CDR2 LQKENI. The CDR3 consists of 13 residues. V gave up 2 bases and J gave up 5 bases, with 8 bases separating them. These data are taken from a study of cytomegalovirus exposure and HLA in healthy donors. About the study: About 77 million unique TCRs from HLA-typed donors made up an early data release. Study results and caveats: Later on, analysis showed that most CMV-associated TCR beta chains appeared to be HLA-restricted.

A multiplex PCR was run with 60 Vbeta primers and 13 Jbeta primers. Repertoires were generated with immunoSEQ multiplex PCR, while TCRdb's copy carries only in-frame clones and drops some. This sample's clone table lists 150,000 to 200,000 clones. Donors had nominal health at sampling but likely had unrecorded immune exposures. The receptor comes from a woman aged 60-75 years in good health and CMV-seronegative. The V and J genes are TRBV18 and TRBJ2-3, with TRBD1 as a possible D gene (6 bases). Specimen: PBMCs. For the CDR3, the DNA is TGTGCCAGCTCACCAGACAGGATAGATACGCAGTATTTT. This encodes CASSPDRIDTQYF. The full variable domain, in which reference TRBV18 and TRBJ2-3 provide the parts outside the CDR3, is NAGVMQNPRHLVRRRGQEARLRCSPMKGHSHVYWYRQLPEEGLKFMVYLQKENIIDESGMPKERFSAEFPKEGPSILRIQQVVRGDSAAYFCASSPDRIDTQYFGPGTRLTVL.